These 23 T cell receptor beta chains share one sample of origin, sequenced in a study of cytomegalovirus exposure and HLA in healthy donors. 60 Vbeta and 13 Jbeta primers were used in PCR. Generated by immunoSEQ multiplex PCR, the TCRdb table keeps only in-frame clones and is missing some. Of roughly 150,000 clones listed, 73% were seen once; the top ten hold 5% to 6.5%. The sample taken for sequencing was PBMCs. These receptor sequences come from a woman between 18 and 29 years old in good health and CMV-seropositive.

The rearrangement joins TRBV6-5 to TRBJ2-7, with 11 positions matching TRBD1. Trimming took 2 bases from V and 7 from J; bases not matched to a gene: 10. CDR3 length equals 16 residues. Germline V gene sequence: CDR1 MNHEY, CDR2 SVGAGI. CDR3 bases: TGTGCCAGCAGTTACCTAATGGGACAGGGGGTGAGGGAGCAGTACTTC. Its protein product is CASSYLMGQGVREQYF.

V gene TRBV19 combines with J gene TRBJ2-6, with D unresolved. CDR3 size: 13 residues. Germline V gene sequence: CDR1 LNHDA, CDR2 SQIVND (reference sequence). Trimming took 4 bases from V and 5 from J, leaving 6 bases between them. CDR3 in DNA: TGTGCCAGTAGTAAGAACTGGGCCAACGTCCTGACTTTC. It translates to CASSKNWANVLTF.

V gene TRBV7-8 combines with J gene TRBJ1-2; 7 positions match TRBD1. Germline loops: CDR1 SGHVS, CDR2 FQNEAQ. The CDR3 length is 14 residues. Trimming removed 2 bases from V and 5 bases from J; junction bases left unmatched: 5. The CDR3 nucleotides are TGTGCCAGCAGCTTAATAGGACAGGATTATGGCTACACCTTC. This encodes CASSLIGQDYGYTF.

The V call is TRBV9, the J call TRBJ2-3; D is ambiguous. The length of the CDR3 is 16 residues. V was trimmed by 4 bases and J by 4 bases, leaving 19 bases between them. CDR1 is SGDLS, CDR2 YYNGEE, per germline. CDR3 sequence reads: CASSPRLLGGADTQYF. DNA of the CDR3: TGTGCCAGCAGCCCTAGACTTTTAGGTGGCGCAGATACGCAGTATTTT.

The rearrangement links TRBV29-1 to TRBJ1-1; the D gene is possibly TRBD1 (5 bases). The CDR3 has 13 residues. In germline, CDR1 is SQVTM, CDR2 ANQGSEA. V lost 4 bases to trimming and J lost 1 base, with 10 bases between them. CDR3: CSVVGGENTEAFF. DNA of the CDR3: TGCAGCGTTGTGGGGGGAGAGAACACTGAAGCTTTCTTT.

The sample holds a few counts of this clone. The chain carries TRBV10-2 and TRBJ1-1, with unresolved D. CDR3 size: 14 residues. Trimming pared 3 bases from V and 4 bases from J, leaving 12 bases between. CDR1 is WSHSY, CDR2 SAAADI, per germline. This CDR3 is CASSDMRLVTEAFF. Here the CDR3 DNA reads TGCGCCAGCAGTGATATGCGGTTAGTCACTGAAGCTTTCTTT.

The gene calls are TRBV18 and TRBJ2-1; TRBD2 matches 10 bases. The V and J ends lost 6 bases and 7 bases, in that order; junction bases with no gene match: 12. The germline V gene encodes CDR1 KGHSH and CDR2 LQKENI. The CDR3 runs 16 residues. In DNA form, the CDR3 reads TGTGCCAGCTCGAAACTAGCGGGGCTAAGGGGAAATGAGCAGTTCTTC. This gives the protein CASSKLAGLRGNEQFF. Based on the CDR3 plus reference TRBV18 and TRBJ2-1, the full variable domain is NAGVMQNPRHLVRRRGQEARLRCSPMKGHSHVYWYRQLPEEGLKFMVYLQKENIIDESGMPKERFSAEFPKEGPSILRIQQVVRGDSAAYFCASSKLAGLRGNEQFFGPGTRLTVL.

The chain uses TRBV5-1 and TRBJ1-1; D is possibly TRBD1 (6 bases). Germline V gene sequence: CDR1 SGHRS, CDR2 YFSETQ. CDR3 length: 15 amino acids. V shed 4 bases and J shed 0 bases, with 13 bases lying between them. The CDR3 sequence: CASSLRGGVNTEAFF. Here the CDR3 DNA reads TGCGCCAGCAGCCTCAGGGGCGGCGTGAACACTGAAGCTTTCTTT.

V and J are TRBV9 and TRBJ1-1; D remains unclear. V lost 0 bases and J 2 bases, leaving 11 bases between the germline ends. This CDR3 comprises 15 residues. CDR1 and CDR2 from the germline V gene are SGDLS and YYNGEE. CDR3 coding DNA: TGTGCCAGCAGCGTAGCGGGAAATGTAAACACTGAAGCTTTCTTT. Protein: CASSVAGNVNTEAFF.

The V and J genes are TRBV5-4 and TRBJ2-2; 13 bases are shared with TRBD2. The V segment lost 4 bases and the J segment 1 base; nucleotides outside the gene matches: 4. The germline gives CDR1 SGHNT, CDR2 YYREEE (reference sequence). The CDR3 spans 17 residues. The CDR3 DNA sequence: TGTGCCAGCAGCGCGCGACTAGCGGGGGGGAACACCGGGGAGCTGTTTTTT. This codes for CASSARLAGGNTGELFF.

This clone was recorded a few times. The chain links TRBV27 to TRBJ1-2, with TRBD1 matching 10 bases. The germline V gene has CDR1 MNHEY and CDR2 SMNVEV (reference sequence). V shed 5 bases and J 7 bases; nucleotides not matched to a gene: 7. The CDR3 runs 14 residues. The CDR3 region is CASSPRQGALGYTF. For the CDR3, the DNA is TGTGCCAGCAGTCCCAGACAGGGGGCGCTTGGCTACACCTTC.

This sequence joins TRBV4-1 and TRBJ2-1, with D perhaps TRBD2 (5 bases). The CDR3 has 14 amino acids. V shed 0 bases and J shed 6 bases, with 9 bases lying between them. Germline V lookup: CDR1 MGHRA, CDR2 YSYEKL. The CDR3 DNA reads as TGCGCCAGCAGCCAAGATTTAAGCGGCAATGAGCAGTTCTTC. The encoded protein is CASSQDLSGNEQFF.

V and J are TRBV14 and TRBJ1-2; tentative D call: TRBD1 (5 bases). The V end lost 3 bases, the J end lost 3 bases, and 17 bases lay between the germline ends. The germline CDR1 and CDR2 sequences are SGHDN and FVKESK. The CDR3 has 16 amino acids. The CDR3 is CASSQGRGVRDYGYTF. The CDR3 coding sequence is TGTGCCAGCAGCCAGGGGCGCGGGGTAAGGGACTATGGCTACACCTTC.

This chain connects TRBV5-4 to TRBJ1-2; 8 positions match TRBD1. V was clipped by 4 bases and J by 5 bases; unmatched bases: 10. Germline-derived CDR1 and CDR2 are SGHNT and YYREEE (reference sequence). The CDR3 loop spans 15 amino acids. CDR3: CASSPGQGLGYGYTF. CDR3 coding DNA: TGTGCCAGCAGCCCTGGACAGGGACTGGGGTATGGCTACACCTTC.

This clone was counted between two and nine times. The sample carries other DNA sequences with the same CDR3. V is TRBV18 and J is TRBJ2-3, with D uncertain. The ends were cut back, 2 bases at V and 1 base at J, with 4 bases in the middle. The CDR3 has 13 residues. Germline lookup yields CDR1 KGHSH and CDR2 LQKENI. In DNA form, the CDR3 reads TGTGCCAGCTCACCAAGCGGCACAGATACGCAGTATTTT. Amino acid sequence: CASSPSGTDTQYF.

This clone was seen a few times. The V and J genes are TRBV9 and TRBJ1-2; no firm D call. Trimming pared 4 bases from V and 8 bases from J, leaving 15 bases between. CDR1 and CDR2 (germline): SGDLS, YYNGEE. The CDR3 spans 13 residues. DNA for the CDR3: TGTGCCAGCAGCCAAGATCCCCTGAGGGGCTACACCTTC. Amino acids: CASSQDPLRGYTF.

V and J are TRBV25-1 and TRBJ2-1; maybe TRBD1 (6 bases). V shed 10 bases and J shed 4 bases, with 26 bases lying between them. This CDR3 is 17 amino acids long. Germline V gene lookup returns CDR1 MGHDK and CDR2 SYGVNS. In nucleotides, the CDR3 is TGTGCCACCTCAGAGTTGGGGGCCGAAACGCTATACAATGAGCAGTTCTTC. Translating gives CATSELGAETLYNEQFF.

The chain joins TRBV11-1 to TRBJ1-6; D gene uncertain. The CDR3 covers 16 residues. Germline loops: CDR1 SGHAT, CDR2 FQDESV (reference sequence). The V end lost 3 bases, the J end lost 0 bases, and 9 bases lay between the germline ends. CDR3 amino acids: CASSFGGSSYNSPLHF. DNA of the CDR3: TGTGCCAGCAGCTTTGGCGGGAGCTCCTATAATTCACCCCTCCACTTT.

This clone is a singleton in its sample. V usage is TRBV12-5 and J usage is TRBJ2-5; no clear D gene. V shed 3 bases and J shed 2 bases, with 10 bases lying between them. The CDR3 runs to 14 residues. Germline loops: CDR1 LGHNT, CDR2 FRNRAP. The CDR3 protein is CASGFSHRQETQYF. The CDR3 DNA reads TGTGCTAGTGGTTTTTCCCACAGACAAGAGACCCAGTACTTC. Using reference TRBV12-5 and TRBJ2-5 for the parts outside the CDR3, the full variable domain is DARVTQTPRHKVTEMGQEVTMRCQPILGHNTVFWYRQTMMQGLELLAYFRNRAPLDDSGMPKDRFSAEMPDATLATLKIQPSEPRDSAVYFCASGFSHRQETQYFGPGTRLLVL.

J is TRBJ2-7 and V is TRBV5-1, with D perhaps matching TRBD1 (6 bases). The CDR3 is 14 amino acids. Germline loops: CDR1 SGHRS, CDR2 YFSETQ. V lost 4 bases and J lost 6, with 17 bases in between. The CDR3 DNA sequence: TGCGCCAGCAGCGCGCTCCAGGGGTTGGGCGAGCAGTACTTC. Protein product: CASSALQGLGEQYF.

This chain's CDR3 is CAMLGQPNTEAFF. DNA for the CDR3: TGTGCCATGCTCGGACAGCCGAACACTGAAGCTTTCTTT. The V call is TRBV2, the J call TRBJ1-1; possible D gene TRBD1, 6 bases. Germline V gene lookup returns CDR1 SNHLY and CDR2 FYNNEI. V lost 10 bases and J 1 base, leaving 13 bases between the germline ends. The CDR3 covers 13 residues.

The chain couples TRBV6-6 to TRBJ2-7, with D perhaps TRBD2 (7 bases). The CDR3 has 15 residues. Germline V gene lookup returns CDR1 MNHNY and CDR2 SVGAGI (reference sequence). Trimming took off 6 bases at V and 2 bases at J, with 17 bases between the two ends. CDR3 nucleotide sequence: TGTGCCAGCAGCCTTCTGGGAGGGGGGACCTACGAGCAGTACTTC. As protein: CASSLLGGGTYEQYF.

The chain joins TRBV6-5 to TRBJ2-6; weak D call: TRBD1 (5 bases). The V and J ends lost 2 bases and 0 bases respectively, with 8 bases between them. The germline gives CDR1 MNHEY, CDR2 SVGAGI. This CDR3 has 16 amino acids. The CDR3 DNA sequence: TGTGCCAGCAGTTACCTAGGGGACTCTGGGGCCAACGTCCTGACTTTC. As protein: CASSYLGDSGANVLTF.